This T cell receptor (beta chain) was found in a study of technical replicates of blood from a few donors. The V gene end was trimmed by 2 bases and the J gene end by 4 bases; junction bases not matched to a gene: 6. In germline, CDR1 is LNHNV, CDR2 YYDKDF (reference sequence). CDR3 length: 15 residues. Only in-frame clones appear in the TCRdb table, and some are missing; sequencing was by immunoSEQ multiplex PCR. The data show 74,000 or so clones, with about 93% seen just once and about 0.35% held by the top ten. The V call is TRBV15, the J call TRBJ2-7; 9 positions agree with TRBD1. The sequence was collected from a human donor in good health. The sample was T cells isolated from PBMCs. DNA for the CDR3: TGTGCCACCAGCAGACGGGACAGGGAGCCGTACGAGCAGTACTTC. As protein: CATSRRDREPYEQYF.